Following are 15 T cell receptor beta chains from one sample sequenced in a study of beta chain features in type 1 diabetes. Whole-study findings and limits: TCRB CDR3s were moderately but significantly shorter in Type 1 diabetes patients in all four CD4+ subsets.

Their antigens remain unidentified. Sequenced material consisted of expressed TCRB transcripts (all of the isolated RNA was reverse transcribed). TCRdb's copy holds only in-frame clones and misses some; the assay was immunoSEQ multiplex PCR. In the table there are tens of thousands of clones, over 65% of which are singletons. Sequencing was carried out using stem cell memory CD4+ T cells from blood. Receptor source: a woman in her 40s with type 1 diabetes.

This chain connects TRBV7-2 to TRBJ1-5; D is ambiguous. The CDR3 extends over 12 amino acids. Germline CDR1 SGHTA, CDR2 FQGNSA. Trimming stripped 3 bases from V and 7 bases from J, with 7 bases between. Here the CDR3 reads CASSLGRQPQHF. The CDR3 DNA is TGTGCCAGCAGCTTGGGGAGACAGCCCCAGCATTTT.

The J gene is TRBJ1-5, the V gene TRBV6-5, with D uncertain. The CDR3 length is 12 residues. The V and J ends lost 10 bases and 7 bases respectively, with 14 bases between them. Germline CDR1 is MNHEY and CDR2 is SVGAGI. The CDR3 DNA reads as TGTGCCACCACCCCGGGTTTGCAGCCCCAGCATTTT. As protein: CATTPGLQPQHF.

This sequence joins TRBV4-1 and TRBJ2-7, with D perhaps matching TRBD1 (6 bases). The germline V gene has CDR1 MGHRA and CDR2 YSYEKL. This CDR3 spans 17 amino acids. The V end was cut by 2 bases, the J end by 3 bases, with 20 bases between. CDR3 residues: CASSQWATGSWDYEQYF. The DNA for the CDR3 is TGCGCCAGCAGCCAATGGGCGACAGGTTCGTGGGACTACGAGCAGTACTTC.

In its sample, this clone was seen a few times. CDR3 sequence (DNA): TGTGCCAGTAGTCGGTCGTTCACTGAAGCTTTCTTT. Amino acids: CASSRSFTEAFF. This chain connects TRBV19 to TRBJ1-1, with D uncertain. V lost 5 bases, J lost 4 bases, and 8 bases lay in between. The CDR3 covers 12 residues. From germline, CDR1 is LNHDA and CDR2 SQIVND (reference sequence).

The table lists this clone with a few counts. This chain joins TRBV7-9 and TRBJ1-4, with 10 positions matching TRBD1. Per the germline V gene, CDR1 is SEHNR and CDR2 is FQNEAQ (reference sequence). CDR3 length: 17 residues. J lost 11 bases, V lost 1 base, and 13 bases had no gene match. CDR3 amino acids: CASSLDDAGTGARKLFF. The DNA of the CDR3 is TGTGCCAGCAGCTTAGACGACGCTGGGACAGGGGCTCGGAAACTGTTTTTT.

This rearrangement joins TRBV2 to TRBJ2-2; 8 positions agree with TRBD1. The CDR3 runs to 18 residues. Looked up from germline, CDR1 is SNHLY and CDR2 is FYNNEI. Trimming took 5 bases from V and 6 from J; bases not matched to a gene: 17. CDR3 DNA: TGTGCCAGCAGTTTATCTCATCCAGGACAGGGAATGGCCGGGGAGCTGTTTTTT. This translates into CASSLSHPGQGMAGELFF.

The chain has TRBV6-5 and TRBJ2-1, with 14 bases identical to TRBD2. J was trimmed by 9 bases and V by 8 bases; bases with no gene match: 9. This CDR3 is 15 amino acids long. Germline-derived CDR1 and CDR2 are MNHEY and SVGAGI. CDR3: CASRNGGLAGGEQFF. DNA of the CDR3: TGTGCCAGCCGAAACGGCGGACTAGCGGGAGGTGAGCAGTTCTTC.

The rearrangement links TRBV5-4 to TRBJ2-2; D remains unclear. Trimming took 0 bases from V and 1 from J, leaving 7 bases between them. This CDR3 contains 15 residues. Germline V gene lookup returns CDR1 SGHNT and CDR2 YYREEE (reference sequence). CDR3 DNA: TGTGCCAGCAGCTTGGACTCGCTGAACACCGGGGAGCTGTTTTTT. This encodes CASSLDSLNTGELFF.

The chain has TRBV11-2 and TRBJ1-1, with a weak D call TRBD1 (5 bases). Germline V gene sequence: CDR1 SGHAT, CDR2 FQNNGV. The length of the CDR3 is 15 residues. The germline V and J ends were trimmed by 4 bases and 2 bases, with 14 bases remaining between them. The CDR3: CASSSVAQGNTEAFF. The CDR3 bases are TGTGCCAGCAGCTCTGTGGCGCAGGGAAACACTGAAGCTTTCTTT.

The chain carries TRBV5-4 and TRBJ2-7; weak D call: TRBD2 (6 bases). CDR3 length: 16 amino acids. Germline V gene sequence: CDR1 SGHNT, CDR2 YYREEE (reference sequence). V dropped 4 bases and J dropped 3 bases, with 20 bases sitting between them. Here the CDR3 DNA reads TGTGCCAGCAGCCTAGCGAGCGGGCGGACCTTCTACGAGCAGTACTTC. Translated: CASSLASGRTFYEQYF.

This chain uses TRBV19 with TRBJ1-1; TRBD1 might be the D (5 bases). Germline V gene lookup returns CDR1 LNHDA and CDR2 SQIVND (reference sequence). The germline V and J ends were trimmed by 1 base and 0 bases, with 15 bases remaining between them. There are 17 residues in the CDR3. In nucleotides, the CDR3 is TGTGCCAGTAGTATAGCCCCGACAGCCTTTATGAACACTGAAGCTTTCTTT. Amino acid sequence: CASSIAPTAFMNTEAFF. Full variable domain (outside the CDR3, taken from reference TRBV19 and TRBJ1-1): DGGITQSPKYLFRKEGQNVTLSCEQNLNHDAMYWYRQDPGQGLRLIYYSQIVNDFQKGDIAEGYSVSREKKESFPLTVTSAQKNPTAFYLCASSIAPTAFMNTEAFFGQGTRLTVV.

The chain combines TRBV4-1 with TRBJ1-1; 7 positions agree with TRBD1. CDR1 MGHRA and CDR2 YSYEKL come from the germline V gene. Trimming removed 4 bases from V and 11 bases from J; junction bases left unmatched: 7. The CDR3 is made up of 12 amino acids. The CDR3 nucleotides are TGCGCCAGCAGCCCCACAGGGGAAAATGCTTTCTTT. The encoded protein is CASSPTGENAFF.

The chain couples TRBV14 to TRBJ2-2; TRBD2 aligns across 8 bases. CDR3 length equals 15 residues. The V gene's germline CDR1 is SGHDN and CDR2 FVKESK. The ends lost 4 bases at V and 6 bases at J; junction bases unmatched: 7. CDR3 bases: TGTGCCAGCAGCCGACAGACTAGCGAGGCCGGGGAGCTGTTTTTT. It codes for CASSRQTSEAGELFF.

The rearrangement links TRBV2 to TRBJ2-1, with 8 nucleotides matching TRBD2. This CDR3 region has 16 residues. CDR1 and CDR2 (germline): SNHLY, FYNNEI. After removal of 4 bases from V and 6 bases from J, the junction contained 11 bases not matched to a gene. CDR3 nucleotides: TGTGCCAGCAGTGGAACCTCACTAGCGGAGGTCAATGAGCAGTTCTTC. It translates to CASSGTSLAEVNEQFF.

The gene calls are TRBV5-1 and TRBJ2-2; 9 bases agree with TRBD1. V dropped 2 bases and J dropped 3; count of bases not matched to a gene: 2. CDR1 is SGHRS and CDR2 is YFSETQ in the germline V gene. The CDR3 covers 15 residues. The CDR3 protein is CASSLWTGDTGELFF. The DNA of the CDR3 is TGCGCCAGCAGCTTATGGACAGGGGACACCGGGGAGCTGTTTTTT.